These 30 T cell receptor beta chains originate from one sample sequenced in a study of T cell responses to AZD1222 COVID-19 vaccine. Clones were read by immunoSEQ multiplex PCR, and TCRdb kept only the in-frame ones, dropping some. The sample holds 200,000 to 250,000 clones, about 92% seen once. This specimen was peripheral blood, taken on day 0 of MenACWY control vaccination. The origin of the receptors is an adult in good health.

This chain uses TRBV7-2 with TRBJ1-3, with a possible D match to TRBD1 (6 bases). Germline CDR1 reads SGHTA; CDR2 reads FQGNSA. Trimming left V 4 bases short and J 0 bases short, with 10 bases between. This CDR3 comprises 15 residues. CDR3 amino acids: CASSWKGGSGNTIYF. In DNA, the CDR3 is TGTGCCAGCAGCTGGAAAGGGGGCTCTGGAAACACCATATATTTT.

The gene calls are TRBV6-6 and TRBJ1-2; D not resolved. CDR3 size: 14 residues. With 4 bases removed from V and 8 bases from J, the gap between germline ends came to 17 bases. The germline V gene encodes CDR1 MNHNY and CDR2 SVGAGI (reference sequence). The CDR3 loop reads CASSSGGTTGGYTF. CDR3 coding DNA: TGTGCCAGCAGTTCGGGTGGCACCACCGGAGGCTACACCTTC.

The chain recombines TRBV4-3 with TRBJ1-5, with a possible D match to TRBD1 (5 bases). Trimming pared 0 bases from V and 7 bases from J, leaving 13 bases between. This CDR3 is built from 15 residues. Germline values: CDR1 LGHNA, CDR2 YSLEER. The CDR3 region has the DNA TGCGCCAGCAGCCAAGACTATGGGGGGGACCAGCCCCAGCATTTT. Amino acids: CASSQDYGGDQPQHF.

The chain recombines TRBV2 with TRBJ1-5; 7 bases agree with TRBD1. There are 15 residues in the CDR3. The V gene end was trimmed by 8 bases and the J gene end by 1 base; junction bases not matched to a gene: 8. Germline lookup yields CDR1 SNHLY and CDR2 FYNNEI. CDR3 bases: TGTGCCAGCGCACAGGGGAGGGTCAGCAATCAGCCCCAGCATTTT. Residues: CASAQGRVSNQPQHF.

The chain couples TRBV4-2 to TRBJ1-1; possible D gene TRBD1, 6 bases. The CDR3 covers 16 residues. V was trimmed by 1 base and J by 4 bases, leaving 16 bases between them. Per germline, CDR1 LGHNA and CDR2 YNFKEQ. CDR3 residues: CASSQVRGQGSTEAFF. As DNA, the CDR3 is TGTGCCAGCAGCCAAGTGAGAGGGCAGGGGAGCACTGAAGCTTTCTTT.

The chain uses TRBV18 and TRBJ2-2; 8 positions match TRBD1. This CDR3 contains 18 residues. From germline, CDR1 is KGHSH and CDR2 LQKENI. Unmatched junction bases numbered 10, after V lost 2 bases and J lost 2 bases. CDR3 bases: TGTGCCAGCTCACCAAGAGGCGCAGGGGGCTTAAACACCGGGGAGCTGTTTTTT. Encoded protein: CASSPRGAGGLNTGELFF.

The chain joins TRBV5-5 to TRBJ1-5; D is perhaps TRBD1 (5 bases). Germline V gene sequence: CDR1 SGHKS, CDR2 YYEKEE (reference sequence). V lost 1 base and J lost 4, with 9 bases in between. The CDR3 length is 14 residues. The CDR3 region has the DNA TGTGCCAGCAGCTTGCGGGGACCTAATCAGCCCCAGCATTTT. It specifies CASSLRGPNQPQHF.

The V and J genes are TRBV3-1 (or the pseudogene TRBV3-2) and TRBJ1-5, with D uncertain. This CDR3 spans 14 amino acids. The V and J ends lost 4 bases and 8 bases respectively, with 15 bases between them. Germline CDR1 is LGHDT and CDR2 is YNNKEL (reference sequence). CDR3 sequence reads: CASSPGIYREPQHF. The CDR3 DNA reads as TGTGCCAGCAGCCCTGGAATTTATAGAGAGCCCCAGCATTTT.

The rearrangement links TRBV5-6 to TRBJ1-5, with D tentatively TRBD1 (6 bases). The CDR3 is 17 residues long. The germline V gene encodes CDR1 SGHDT and CDR2 YYEEEE. The germline V and J ends were trimmed by 4 bases and 6 bases, with 23 bases remaining between them. This CDR3 reads CASSLGGGTPVPQPQHF. In DNA form, the CDR3 reads TGTGCCAGCAGCCTAGGAGGGGGGACTCCGGTCCCTCAGCCCCAGCATTTT.

This chain connects TRBV20-1 to TRBJ1-1; D remains unclear. The germline CDR1 and CDR2 sequences are DFQATT and SNEGSKA (reference sequence). CDR3 size: 13 residues. Trimming cost V 3 bases and J 0 bases, with 8 bases left between them. CDR3 nucleotide sequence: TGCAGTGCTAGTGGACCGATGAACACTGAAGCTTTCTTT. As protein: CSASGPMNTEAFF.

Concerning this clone: Other nucleotide sequences from this sample produce the same CDR3. The chain joins TRBV27 to TRBJ1-1, with D unclear. CDR1 and CDR2 from the germline V gene are MNHEY and SMNVEV (reference sequence). The CDR3 is made up of 14 amino acids. V lost 2 bases, J lost 1 base, and 8 bases lay in between. The CDR3 spells CASSLVSGNTEAFF. In nucleotides, the CDR3 is TGTGCCAGCAGTTTAGTCTCAGGGAACACTGAAGCTTTCTTT.

The chain combines TRBV6-5 with TRBJ1-2; D may be TRBD1 (5 bases). Germline CDR1 is MNHEY and CDR2 is SVGAGI. The V end lost 4 bases, the J end lost 6 bases, and 18 bases lay between the germline ends. The CDR3 length is 15 residues. CDR3 in amino acids: CASSFDGTGTHGYTF. The CDR3 coding sequence is TGTGCCAGCAGTTTCGACGGTACAGGCACGCATGGCTACACCTTC.

The rearrangement uses TRBV2 and TRBJ1-3, with D possibly matching TRBD1 (6 bases). The V gene's germline CDR1 is SNHLY and CDR2 FYNNEI. The CDR3 is made up of 15 amino acids. The germline V and J ends were trimmed by 7 bases and 3 bases, with 16 bases remaining between them. Here the CDR3 reads CASNPDRFHGNTIYF. CDR3 bases: TGTGCCAGCAACCCAGACAGGTTTCATGGAAACACCATATATTTT.

This sequence joins TRBV27 and TRBJ1-6; D ambiguous. Trimming removed 1 base at V and 0 bases at J, with 10 bases between. This CDR3 contains 17 residues. CDR1 is MNHEY and CDR2 is SMNVEV in the germline V gene (reference sequence). In DNA, the CDR3 is TGTGCCAGCAGTTTATACGTGTTGAGCTCCTATAATTCACCCCTCCACTTT. Translated, it gives CASSLYVLSSYNSPLHF.

The chain recombines TRBV7-9 with TRBJ1-6; a possible D gene is TRBD1 (5 bases). The CDR3 extends over 12 amino acids. V gave up 3 bases and J gave up 10 bases, with 7 bases separating them. Germline assignment: CDR1 SEHNR and CDR2 FQNEAQ (reference sequence). The CDR3 is CASSLDISPLHF. DNA of the CDR3: TGTGCCAGCAGCTTGGACATCTCACCCCTCCACTTT.

CDR3 region: CASSLVRGGGYTF. The CDR3 DNA follows: TGTGCCAGCAGTTTAGTGAGGGGAGGCGGCTACACCTTC. This sequence joins TRBV27 and TRBJ1-2, with D tentatively TRBD1 (5 bases). There are 13 residues in the CDR3. The germline CDR1 and CDR2 sequences are MNHEY and SMNVEV (reference sequence). V was cut by 2 bases and J by 8 bases, with 12 bases left in between.

The sample holds a few counts of this clone. V is TRBV6-5 and J is TRBJ1-1, with D unclear. Germline CDR1 reads MNHEY; CDR2 reads SVGAGI. The CDR3 spans 12 residues. V lost 6 bases, J lost 3 bases, and 8 bases lay in between. The CDR3: CASSGWYTEAFF. The CDR3 bases are TGTGCCAGCAGCGGGTGGTACACTGAAGCTTTCTTT.

The V and J genes are TRBV7-6 and TRBJ2-7; D uncertain. Germline CDR1 SGHVS, CDR2 FNYEAQ. The CDR3 loop spans 15 amino acids. Trimming cost V 1 base and J 2 bases, with 12 bases left between them. The CDR3 coding sequence is TGTGCCAGCAGCTTAGGCTCTCCAGTTACCTACGAGCAGTACTTC. Amino acid sequence: CASSLGSPVTYEQYF.

For this clone: The identical CDR3 is also encoded by other nucleotide sequences in the sample. V gene TRBV12-3 or TRBV12-4 combines with J gene TRBJ2-1; 8 bases match TRBD2. Trimming at V came to 3 bases and at J to 9 bases, leaving 4 bases not matched to a gene. The CDR3 sequence is 13 residues long. CDR3 loop: CASSFSGVGEQFF. CDR3 coding DNA: TGTGCCAGCAGTTTTAGCGGGGTCGGTGAGCAGTTCTTC.

J is TRBJ1-5 and V is TRBV6-1; D is undetermined. V was trimmed by 0 bases and J by 2 bases, leaving 11 bases between them. The CDR3 extends over 16 amino acids. Germline V gene data show CDR1 as MNHNS and CDR2 as SASEGT. The CDR3 nucleotides are TGTGCCAGCAGTGAAGCACGACGGACGGGCAATCAGCCCCAGCATTTT. Translated, it gives CASSEARRTGNQPQHF.

The chain employs TRBV18 and TRBJ1-3; the match to TRBD1 covers 8 bases. The CDR3 is 16 residues long. With 5 bases clipped from V and 1 base from J, the junction kept 7 bases outside the gene matches. Germline assignment: CDR1 KGHSH and CDR2 LQKENI. CDR3 DNA: TGTGCCAGCTCAAGGGGCCAGGGGGCATCTGGAAACACCATATATTTT. Translation gives CASSRGQGASGNTIYF.

The chain uses TRBV19 and TRBJ2-3, with a possible D match to TRBD2 (6 bases). This CDR3 has 14 amino acids. V was pared by 3 bases and J by 6 bases, with 13 bases between. Germline loops: CDR1 LNHDA, CDR2 SQIVND (reference sequence). The CDR3 DNA is TGTGCCAGTAGTATCGCAGGGACTCGCGATACGCAGTATTTT. This encodes CASSIAGTRDTQYF.

V is TRBV30 and J is TRBJ2-5, with D maybe TRBD1 (6 bases). This CDR3 has 12 residues. The V gene's germline CDR1 is GTSNPN and CDR2 SVGIG (reference sequence). V lost 2 bases and J lost 5, with 9 bases in between. The CDR3 spells CAWSQGFETQYF. CDR3 nucleotides: TGTGCCTGGAGTCAGGGGTTTGAGACCCAGTACTTC.

The chain recombines TRBV6-1 with TRBJ2-1; tentatively, D is TRBD2 (6 bases). CDR3 length: 15 residues. Trimming left V 3 bases short and J 6 bases short, with 15 bases between. CDR1 is MNHNS, CDR2 SASEGT, per germline. The CDR3 region is CASSELARGLNEQFF. CDR3 in DNA: TGTGCCAGCAGTGAGCTAGCGAGGGGACTCAATGAGCAGTTCTTC.

This chain connects TRBV3-1 (or the pseudogene TRBV3-2) to TRBJ2-5; tentatively, D is TRBD1 or TRBD2 (5 bases each). In germline, CDR1 is LGHDT, CDR2 YNNKEL (reference sequence). The CDR3 is made up of 13 amino acids. Trimming shortened V by 1 base and J by 4 bases, and 7 bases separated the two germline ends. The CDR3 sequence is CASSQVRGETQYF. In DNA form, the CDR3 reads TGTGCCAGCAGCCAAGTGAGGGGAGAGACCCAGTACTTC.

The chain combines TRBV4-3 with TRBJ2-2; TRBD2 aligns across 11 bases. Germline V CDR1 and CDR2: LGHNA, YSLEER. There are 18 residues in the CDR3. Trimming removed 0 bases from V and 7 bases from J; junction bases left unmatched: 10. The CDR3 DNA follows: TGCGCCAGCAGCCAAGAACAACTAGCGGGGGCCCGGGGCGGGGAGCTGTTTTTT. It translates to CASSQEQLAGARGGELFF.

The chain carries TRBV7-9 and TRBJ2-5, with TRBD1 matching 7 bases. V was pared by 6 bases and J by 1 base, with 5 bases of the junction left unmatched. The germline V gene encodes CDR1 SEHNR and CDR2 FQNEAQ (reference sequence). The CDR3 consists of 14 residues. The CDR3, as DNA: TGTGCCAGCAGACCAGGACAGGTCCAAGAGACCCAGTACTTC. Its protein product is CASRPGQVQETQYF. Filled out from reference TRBV7-9 and TRBJ2-5, the complete variable domain reads DTGVSQNPRHKITKRGQNVTFRCDPISEHNRLYWYRQTLGQGPEFLTYFQNEAQLEKSRLLSDRFSAERPKGSFSTLEIQRTEQGDSAMYLCASRPGQVQETQYFGPGTRLLVL.

This chain joins TRBV30 and TRBJ2-7, with unresolved D. CDR3 length equals 12 residues. V dropped 0 bases and J dropped 3 bases, with 6 bases sitting between them. Germline assignment: CDR1 GTSNPN and CDR2 SVGIG (reference sequence). The CDR3 region has the DNA TGTGCCTGGAGTGTTTCCTTCTACGAGCAGTACTTC. It codes for CAWSVSFYEQYF. Combining the CDR3 with reference TRBV30 and TRBJ2-7 gives the whole variable domain SQTIHQWPATLVQPVGSPLSLECTVEGTSNPNLYWYRQAAGRGLQLLFYSVGIGQISSEVPQNLSASRPQDRQFILSSKKLLLSDSGFYLCAWSVSFYEQYFGPGTRLTVT.

In DNA, the CDR3 is TGCGCCAGCAGCTGGACGGGTGGGGGCACAGATACGCAGTATTTT. It yields the protein CASSWTGGGTDTQYF. The gene calls are TRBV5-1 and TRBJ2-3; D is unclear. V was pared by 3 bases and J by 1 base, with 12 bases between. The CDR3 runs to 15 residues. The germline V gene encodes CDR1 SGHRS and CDR2 YFSETQ.

The V and J genes are TRBV3-1 (or the pseudogene TRBV3-2) and TRBJ1-2; D remains ambiguous. This CDR3 spans 13 amino acids. Germline values: CDR1 LGHDT, CDR2 YNNKEL (reference sequence). With 4 bases removed from V and 4 bases from J, the gap between germline ends came to 10 bases. The CDR3 spells CASSPQPSYGYTF. CDR3 in DNA: TGTGCCAGCAGCCCCCAGCCCAGCTATGGCTACACCTTC.